This T cell receptor (beta chain) stems from a study of OX40 agonist ivuxolimab in advanced cancers. Study information: Patients receiving dose escalation had hepatocellular carcinoma, melanoma, renal cell or head and neck cancer.

Study results and caveats: The average count of expanded clones was higher among CD8+ T cells than among CD4+. At 0.1 to 3.0 mg/kg and by week 6, clonal expansion occurred in CD4+ and CD8+ blood T cells. At 0.1-3.0 mg/kg, partial responders had clonal expansion among the lowest observed.

Only in-frame clones appear in the TCRdb table, and some are missing; sequencing was by immunoSEQ multiplex PCR. Of some 77,000 clones listed, around 85% are singletons. On this clone: Its cognate antigen is unknown.

The origin of this receptor is an adult with an advanced solid tumor such as melanoma, head and neck, liver or kidney cancer. This specimen consisted of CD4+ or CD8+ T cells sorted from blood, obtained in a trial of the OX40 agonist ivuxolimab.

CDR3 nucleotide sequence: TGTGCCAGTAGTCGGGACCATGAAGGATACTATGGCTACACCTTC. This encodes CASSRDHEGYYGYTF. V gene TRBV19 combines with J gene TRBJ1-2; D perhaps matches TRBD1 (5 bases). The V end was cut by 5 bases, the J end by 3 bases, with 16 bases between. CDR1 and CDR2 (germline): LNHDA, SQIVND (reference sequence). The CDR3 runs 15 residues.